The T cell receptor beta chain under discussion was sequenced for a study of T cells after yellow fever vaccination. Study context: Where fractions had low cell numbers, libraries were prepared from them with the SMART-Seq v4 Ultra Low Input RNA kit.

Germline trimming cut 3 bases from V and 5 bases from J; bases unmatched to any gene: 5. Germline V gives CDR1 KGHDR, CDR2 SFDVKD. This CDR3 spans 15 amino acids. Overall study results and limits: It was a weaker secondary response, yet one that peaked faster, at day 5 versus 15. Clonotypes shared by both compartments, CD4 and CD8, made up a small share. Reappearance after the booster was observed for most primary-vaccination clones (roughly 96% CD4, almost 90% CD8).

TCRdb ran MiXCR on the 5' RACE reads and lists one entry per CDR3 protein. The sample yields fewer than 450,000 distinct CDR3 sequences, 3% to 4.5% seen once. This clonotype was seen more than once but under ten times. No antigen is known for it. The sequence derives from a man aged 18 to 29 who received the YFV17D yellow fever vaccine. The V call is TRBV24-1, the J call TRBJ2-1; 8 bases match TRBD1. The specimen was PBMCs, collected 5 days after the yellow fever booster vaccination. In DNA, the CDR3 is TGTGCCACCAGTGATCGGAGACAGGGGCACAATGAGCAGTTCTTC. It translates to CATSDRRQGHNEQFF.